This T cell receptor beta chain was identified in a study of blood T cell repertoires in COVID-19 (dated by TCRdb to 2018 to 2021). Some background on the complete study: Collaborator samples came from the United States, Italy and Spain and covered acute and convalescent phases of COVID-19. The material from the prospective study consisted of cDNA or gDNA derived from T cells, B-cell-depleted T cells, or PBMCs. The dataset comprised deeply sampled blood TCRbeta repertoires from subjects exposed to, actively infected with, or recovered from COVID-19. The repertoires were released in a freely available public database meant as a resource for research on the immune response to SARS-CoV-2. Samples were obtained from the ongoing ImmuneRACE study (first 160 participants) and from about 1,300 subjects provided by 6 global collaborators. Nearly every sample came with metadata listing a de-identified subject ID, COVID-19 status, age in years and sex. Where available, HLA class I and class II types were obtained from metadata supplied by the sample provider rather than from assay-based typing. Study-level results and caveats: The amount of clinical and demographic metadata varied by source and participant and was provided uncurated.

TCRbeta CDR3 regions were amplified from genomic DNA by means of the immunoSEQ Assay, a bias-controlled multiplex PCR. The study's own analysis went as follows. The number of nucleated cells in each sample was estimated by amplification of reference gene primers within the assay. Sequence reads were collapsed and filtered to measure the absolute abundance of every unique TCRbeta CDR3 rearrangement. For each sample, productive Simpson clonality was calculated as the square root of Simpson's diversity index over productive rearrangements. What TCRdb holds here is the immuneACCESS table cut down to in-frame rearrangements. Part of the clones is not present; checked against another copy, under half of the missing clones reflect an unresolved V gene, and the others are unexplained. Clone size and V and J calls were adopted from that table, with D and trimming inferred from the DNA. The sample has just over 300,000 clones on record, approximately 84% of them singletons. About 4.1% of the sample is in the top ten clones.

A word on this clone: Its antigen remains unidentified. No qualities accompany the bases; no much larger clone lies one base away.

V was cut back by 10 bases and J by 0 bases, leaving a gap of 22 bases between them. Reading the germline V gene gives CDR1 MDHEN and CDR2 SYDVKM. The CDR3, cysteine through phenylalanine, is 17 amino acids long. CDR3 DNA only is kept here, 51 bases in frame from base 1. In the prospective study, participants were about 18 to 100 years old, resided in about two dozen geographic areas of the United States, and were enrolled through a virtual design. Cohort assignment in the prospective study relied on participant-reported clinical history from a screening survey and a study questionnaire. For ImmuneRACE Cohort 3, a participant was defined as recovered based on two consecutive negative NP/OP PCR tests, clearance by a healthcare professional, or resolution of symptoms. In the prospective study, mobile phlebotomists collected whole blood, serum and a nasopharyngeal or oropharyngeal swab from each participant. Additional blood draws and questionnaires over an approximately two-month period could optionally be provided by prospective study participants. Prospective study blood samples were shipped either frozen or at room temperature before DNA extraction.

The receptor was isolated from a man aged 30 to 45 who had recovered from COVID-19. The sequenced sample consisted of PBMCs or T cells enriched from blood (not recorded which). This chain is built from TRBV28 and TRBJ1-5, with the D segment identity uncertain. The sequence in DNA is TGTGCCACACAAAATAACTTTGGGCCGTATAGCAATCAGCCCCAGCATTTT. This translates into CATQNNFGPYSNQPQHF.